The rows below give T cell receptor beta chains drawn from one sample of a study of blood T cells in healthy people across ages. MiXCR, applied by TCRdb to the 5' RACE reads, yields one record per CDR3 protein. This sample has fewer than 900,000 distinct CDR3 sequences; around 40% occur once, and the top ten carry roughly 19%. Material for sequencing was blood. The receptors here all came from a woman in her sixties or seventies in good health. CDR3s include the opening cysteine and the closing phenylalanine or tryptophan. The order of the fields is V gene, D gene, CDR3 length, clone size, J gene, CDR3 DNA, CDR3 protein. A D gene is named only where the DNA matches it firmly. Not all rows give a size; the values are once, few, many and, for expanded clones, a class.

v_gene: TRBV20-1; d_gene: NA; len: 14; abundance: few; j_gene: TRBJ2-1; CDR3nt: TGCAGTGCCCGGCTAGGGGGGCCGATGGAAGAGCAGTTCTTC; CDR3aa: CSARLGGPMEEQFF
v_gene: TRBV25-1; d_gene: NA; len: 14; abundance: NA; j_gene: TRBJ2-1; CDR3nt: TGTGCCAGCATGCGGGATGCCGGGTACAATGAGCAGTTCTTC; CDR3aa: CASMRDAGYNEQFF
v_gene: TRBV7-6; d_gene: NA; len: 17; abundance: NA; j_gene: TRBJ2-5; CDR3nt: TGTGCCAGCAGCTTTTTTTCCCCAGGAACGAGCCAAGAGACCCAGTACTTC; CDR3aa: CASSFFSPGTSQETQYF
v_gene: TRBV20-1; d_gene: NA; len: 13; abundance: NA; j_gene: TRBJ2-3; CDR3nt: TGCAGTGCACGAGGAGGGGTTTTGGATACGCAGTATTTT; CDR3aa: CSARGGVLDTQYF
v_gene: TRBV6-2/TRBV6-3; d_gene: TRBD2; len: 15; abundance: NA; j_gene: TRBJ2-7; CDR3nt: TGTGCCAGCAGTTACGGTAGCGGGTCCCTGGGGGAGCAGTACTTC; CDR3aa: CASSYGSGSLGEQYF
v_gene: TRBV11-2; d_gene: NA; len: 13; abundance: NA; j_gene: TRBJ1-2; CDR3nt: TGTGCCAGCAGCGGGACAACGCACTATGGCTACACCTTC; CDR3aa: CASSGTTHYGYTF
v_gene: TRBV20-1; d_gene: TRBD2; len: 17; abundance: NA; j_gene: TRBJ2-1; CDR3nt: TGCAGTGCTTATGTAGCGGGAGGGGCGGGGACATACAATGAGCAGTTCTTC; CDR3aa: CSAYVAGGAGTYNEQFF
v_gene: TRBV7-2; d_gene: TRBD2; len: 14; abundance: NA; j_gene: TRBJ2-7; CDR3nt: TGTGCCAGCAGCAAGGGACTAGGGGGAGGAGAGCAGTACTTC; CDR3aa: CASSKGLGGGEQYF
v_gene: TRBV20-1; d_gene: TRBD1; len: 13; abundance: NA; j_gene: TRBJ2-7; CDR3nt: TGCAGTGCCCGACCGGGACAGGGATTCGAGCAGTACTTC; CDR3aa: CSARPGQGFEQYF
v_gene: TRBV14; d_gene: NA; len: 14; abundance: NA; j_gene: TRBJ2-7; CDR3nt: TGTGCCAGCAGCCGGACTTCTCGCTCCTACGAGCGGTACTTC; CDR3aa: CASSRTSRSYERYF
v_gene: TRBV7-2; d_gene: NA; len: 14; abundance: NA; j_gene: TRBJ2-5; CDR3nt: TGTGCCAGCAGCCCGCCCCCCAAGGCAGAGACCCAGTACTTC; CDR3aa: CASSPPPKAETQYF
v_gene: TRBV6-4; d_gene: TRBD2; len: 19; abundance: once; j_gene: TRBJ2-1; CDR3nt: TGTGCCAGCAGTGAGCGACTAGCGGGCTCAACTGCGACCTACAATGAGCAGTTCTTC; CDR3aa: CASSERLAGSTATYNEQFF
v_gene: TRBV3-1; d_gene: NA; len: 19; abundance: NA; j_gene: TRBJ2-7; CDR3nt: TGTGCCAGCAGCCCCGGCGGAGGGGGGGCCTATTATGGTCCCTACGAGCAGTACTTC; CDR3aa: CASSPGGGGAYYGPYEQYF
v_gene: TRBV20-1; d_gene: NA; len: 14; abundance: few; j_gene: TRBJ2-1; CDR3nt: TGCAGTGCCCCCCCTGGGGGCGGATACAATGAGCAGTTCTTC; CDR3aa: CSAPPGGGYNEQFF
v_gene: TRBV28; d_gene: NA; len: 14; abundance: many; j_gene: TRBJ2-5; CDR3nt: TGTGCCAGCAGTCCCCCACGGTTCCAAGAGACCCAGTACTTC; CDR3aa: CASSPPRFQETQYF
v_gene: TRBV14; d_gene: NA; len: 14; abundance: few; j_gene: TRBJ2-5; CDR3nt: TGTGCCAGCAGCCATGGACAAGACTGGGAGACCCAGTACTTC; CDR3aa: CASSHGQDWETQYF
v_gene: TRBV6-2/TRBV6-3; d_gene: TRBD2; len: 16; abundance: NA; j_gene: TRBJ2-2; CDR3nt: TGTGCCAGCAGTTACACGGCTAGCGGTTTCGGCGGGGAGCTGTTTTTT; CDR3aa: CASSYTASGFGGELFF
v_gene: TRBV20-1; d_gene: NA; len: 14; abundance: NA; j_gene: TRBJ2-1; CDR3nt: TGCAGTGCTAGCATCCAAGACCGATCCTACGAGCAGTTCTTC; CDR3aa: CSASIQDRSYEQFF
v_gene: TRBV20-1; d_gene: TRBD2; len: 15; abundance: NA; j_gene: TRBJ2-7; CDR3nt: TGCAGTGCTTCTTTACGGACTAGCGGGGCGGGCGAGCAGTACTTC; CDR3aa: CSASLRTSGAGEQYF
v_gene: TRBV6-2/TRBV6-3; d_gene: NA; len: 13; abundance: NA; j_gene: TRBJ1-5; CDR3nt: TGTGCCAGCGACCTCGACAGCAATCAGCCCCAGCATTTT; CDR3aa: CASDLDSNQPQHF
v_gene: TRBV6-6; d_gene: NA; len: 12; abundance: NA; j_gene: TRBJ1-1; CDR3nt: TGTGCCAGCAGTTACACGGGAACTGAAGCTTTCTTT; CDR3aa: CASSYTGTEAFF
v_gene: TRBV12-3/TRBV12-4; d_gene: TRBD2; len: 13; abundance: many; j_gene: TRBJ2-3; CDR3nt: TGTGCCAGCCTCGGGAGGACGACAGATACGCAGTATTTT; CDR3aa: CASLGRTTDTQYF
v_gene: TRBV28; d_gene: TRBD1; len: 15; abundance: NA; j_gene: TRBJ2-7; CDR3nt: TGTTCCAGCAGTTTACAGGGGACAGGGGGCTACGAGCAGTACTTC; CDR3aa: CSSSLQGTGGYEQYF
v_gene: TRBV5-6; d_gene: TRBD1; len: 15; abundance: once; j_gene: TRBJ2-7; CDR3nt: TGTGCCAGCAGACAACCGGGACAGGGATACAATGAGCAGTACTTC; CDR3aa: CASRQPGQGYNEQYF
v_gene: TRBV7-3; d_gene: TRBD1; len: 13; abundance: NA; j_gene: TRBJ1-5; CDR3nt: TGTGCCAGCAGCAGGGGGCTGGGTCACCCCCAGCATTTT; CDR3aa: CASSRGLGHPQHF
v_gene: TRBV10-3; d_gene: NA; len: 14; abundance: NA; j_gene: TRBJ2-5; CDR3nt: TGTGCCATCAGTGAGGTGACAGCACAAGAGACCCAGTACTTC; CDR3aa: CAISEVTAQETQYF
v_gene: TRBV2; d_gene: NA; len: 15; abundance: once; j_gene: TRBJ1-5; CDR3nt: TGTGCCAGCAGTGAAGAGGAATTTAGCAATCAGCCCCAGCATTTT; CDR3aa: CASSEEEFSNQPQHF
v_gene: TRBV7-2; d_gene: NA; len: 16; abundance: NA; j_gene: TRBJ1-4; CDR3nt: TGTGCCGGCAGCTGGCGCAGGGTAGAGACTAATGAAAAACTGTTTTTT; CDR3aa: CAGSWRRVETNEKLFF
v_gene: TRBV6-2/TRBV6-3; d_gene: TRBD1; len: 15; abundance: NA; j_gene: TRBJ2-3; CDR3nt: TGTGCCAGCTGTTACTCGGGGACAGGGGGCGCTGCGCAGTATTTT; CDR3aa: CASCYSGTGGAAQYF
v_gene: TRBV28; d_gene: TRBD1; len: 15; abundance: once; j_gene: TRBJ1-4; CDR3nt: TGTGCCAGCAGTCCGCCGGGGACAGCGAGTGAAAAACTGTTTTTT; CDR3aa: CASSPPGTASEKLFF
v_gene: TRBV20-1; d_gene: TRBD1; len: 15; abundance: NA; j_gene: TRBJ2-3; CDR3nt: TGCAGTGCTACGGGACAGGGAGGAGGCCCAGATACGCAGTATTTT; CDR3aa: CSATGQGGGPDTQYF
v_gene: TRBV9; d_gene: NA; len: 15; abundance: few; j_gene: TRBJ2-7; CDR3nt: TGTGCCAGCAGCCCTACACCCCGGGACAATTACGAGCAGTACTTC; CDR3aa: CASSPTPRDNYEQYF
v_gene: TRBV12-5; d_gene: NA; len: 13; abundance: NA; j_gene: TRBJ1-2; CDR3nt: TGTGCTAGTGCTCAGGGCCCTGACTATGGCTACACCTTC; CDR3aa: CASAQGPDYGYTF
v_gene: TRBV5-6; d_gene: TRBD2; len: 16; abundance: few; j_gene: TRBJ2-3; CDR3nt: TGTGCCAGCAGCTTTACTAGCGGGGGACGTGCAGATACGCAGTATTTT; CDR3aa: CASSFTSGGRADTQYF
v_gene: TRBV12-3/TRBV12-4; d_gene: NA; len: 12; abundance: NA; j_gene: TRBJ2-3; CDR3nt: TGTGCCAGCAGTTCAGGACCTGGTACGCAGTATTTT; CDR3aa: CASSSGPGTQYF
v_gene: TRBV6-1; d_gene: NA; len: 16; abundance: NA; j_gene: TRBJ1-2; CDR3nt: TGTGCCAGCAGTGAAATCGCAGCGGGCGGGAGCTATGGCTACACCTTC; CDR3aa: CASSEIAAGGSYGYTF
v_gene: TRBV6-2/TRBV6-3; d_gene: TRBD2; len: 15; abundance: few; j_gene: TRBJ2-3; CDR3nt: TGTGCCAGCAGCCCGCGGGGGGATCCGGCAGATACGCAGTATTTT; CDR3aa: CASSPRGDPADTQYF
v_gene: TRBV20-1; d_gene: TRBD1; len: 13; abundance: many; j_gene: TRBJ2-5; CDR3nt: TGCAGTGCTAGACGGGACAGGGGGGAGACCCAGTACTTC; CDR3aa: CSARRDRGETQYF
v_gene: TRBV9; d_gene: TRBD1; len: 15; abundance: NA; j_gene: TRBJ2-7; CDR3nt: TGTGCCAGCAGCGTATCTGGGACAGGGGGCCACGAGCAGTACTTC; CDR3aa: CASSVSGTGGHEQYF
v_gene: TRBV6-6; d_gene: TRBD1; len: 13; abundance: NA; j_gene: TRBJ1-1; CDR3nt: TGTGCCAGCAGTACTGGACAGGGTTGTGAAGCTTTCTTT; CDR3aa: CASSTGQGCEAFF
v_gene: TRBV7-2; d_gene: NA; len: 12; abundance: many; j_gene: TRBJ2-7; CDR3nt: TGTGCCAGCAGCTTAGAACATTACGAGCAGTACTTC; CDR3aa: CASSLEHYEQYF
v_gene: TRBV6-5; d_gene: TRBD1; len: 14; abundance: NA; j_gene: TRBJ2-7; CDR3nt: TGTGCCAGCAGAAAGGACAGGGGCTCCTACGAGCAGTACTTC; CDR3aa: CASRKDRGSYEQYF
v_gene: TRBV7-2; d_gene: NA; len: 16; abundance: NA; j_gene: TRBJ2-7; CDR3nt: TGTGCCAGCAGCTTAAACCGGGCCCCGGGGACCTACGAGCAGTACTTC; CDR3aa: CASSLNRAPGTYEQYF
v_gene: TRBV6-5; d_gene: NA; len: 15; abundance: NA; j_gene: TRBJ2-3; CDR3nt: TGTGCCACTGGCCTGGGGGGAGCAAACACAGATACGCAGTATTTT; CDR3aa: CATGLGGANTDTQYF
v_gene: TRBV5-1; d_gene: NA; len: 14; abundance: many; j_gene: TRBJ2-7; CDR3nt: TGCGCCAGCAGCTGGGGCCCTGGAGGCTACGAGCAGTACTTC; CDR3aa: CASSWGPGGYEQYF
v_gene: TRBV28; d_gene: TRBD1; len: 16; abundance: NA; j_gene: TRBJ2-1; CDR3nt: TGTGCCAGCAGTTCGGGACAGAGAGATTATTACAATGAGCAGTTCTTC; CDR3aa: CASSSGQRDYYNEQFF
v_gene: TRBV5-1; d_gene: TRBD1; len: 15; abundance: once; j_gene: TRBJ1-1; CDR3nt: TGCGCCAGCAGCTGGGCTGGACAGGGGGCATCGGAAGCTTTCTTT; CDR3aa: CASSWAGQGASEAFF
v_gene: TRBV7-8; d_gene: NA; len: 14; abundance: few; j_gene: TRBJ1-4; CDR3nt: TGTGCCAGCAGCTTCAGGGCCAGTGGAGAAAAACTGTTTTTT; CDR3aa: CASSFRASGEKLFF
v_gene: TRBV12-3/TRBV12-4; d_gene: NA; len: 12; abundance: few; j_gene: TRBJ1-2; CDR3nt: TGTGCCAGCAGTTTACGAACGGCTGGCTACACCTTC; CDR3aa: CASSLRTAGYTF
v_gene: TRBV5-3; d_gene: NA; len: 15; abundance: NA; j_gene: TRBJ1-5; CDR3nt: TGTGCCAGAAGCGGGCAAGGCGGAGACAATCAGCCCCAGCATTTT; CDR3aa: CARSGQGGDNQPQHF
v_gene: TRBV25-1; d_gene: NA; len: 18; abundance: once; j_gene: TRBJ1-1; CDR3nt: TGTGCCAGCAGTGAAGGGAGTGGGGGGGGGCGAGGTGACACTGAAGCTTTCTTT; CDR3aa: CASSEGSGGGRGDTEAFF